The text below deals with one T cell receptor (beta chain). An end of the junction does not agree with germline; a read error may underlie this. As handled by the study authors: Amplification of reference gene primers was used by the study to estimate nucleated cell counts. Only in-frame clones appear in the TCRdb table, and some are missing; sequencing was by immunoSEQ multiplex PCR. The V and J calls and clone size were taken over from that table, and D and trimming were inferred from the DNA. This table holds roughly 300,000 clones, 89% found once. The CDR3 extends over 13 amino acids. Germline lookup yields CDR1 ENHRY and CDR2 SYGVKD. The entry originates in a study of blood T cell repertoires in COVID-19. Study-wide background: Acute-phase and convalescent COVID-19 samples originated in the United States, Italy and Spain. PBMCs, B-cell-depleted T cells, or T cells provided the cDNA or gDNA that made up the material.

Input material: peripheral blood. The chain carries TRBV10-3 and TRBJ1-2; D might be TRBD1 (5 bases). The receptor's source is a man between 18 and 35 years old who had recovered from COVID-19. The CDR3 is CAVSSGTFYGYTF. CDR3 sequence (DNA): TGTGCCGTCAGTTCCGGGACTTTCTATGGCTACACCTTC.